The T cell receptor (beta chain) under discussion was sequenced for a study of immune heterogeneity within non-small cell lung tumors. By share, this clonotype ranks as medium-sized. Template material comprised bulk tumor genomic DNA at 450 to 650 ng per sample. Several biopsies per primary tumor, spaced far apart, were taken during surgery. Samples came from untreated patients having curative surgery for newly diagnosed non-small cell lung cancer. The CDR3 runs to 14 residues. Germline V gene data show CDR1 as SGHRS and CDR2 as YFSETQ. V lost 4 bases and J lost 3; bases outside the gene matches: 2. The TCR beta CDR3 region was amplified by multiplex PCR employing 32 V and 13 J primers. TCRdb processed the multiplex PCR reads anew with MiXCR; each CDR3 protein has one entry. Of some 10,000 distinct CDR3 sequences in the sample, 25% to 30% were seen once.

This receptor was taken from a man aged 50-60 years with non-small cell lung cancer. Sequencing input: lung tumor tissue. The rearrangement links TRBV5-1 to TRBJ2-1; 9 nucleotides agree with TRBD2. The CDR3 nucleotides read TGCGCCAGCAGCGCGGGAGGGCTCTACAATGAGCAGTTCTTC. The encoded protein is CASSAGGLYNEQFF.